This passage covers 10 T cell receptor beta chains from one sample sequenced in a study of blood T cells in healthy people across ages. Combining a sample-barcoded 5' primer with a J-beta primer mix, a second PCR ran for roughly 7 to 12 cycles. One entry per CDR3 protein results from TCRdb running MiXCR on the 5' RACE reads. Among about 1.6 million distinct CDR3 sequences listed, about 35% were seen once. The sample taken for sequencing was blood. These receptors all come from a woman under 40 in good health.

The chain employs TRBV15 and TRBJ2-7; D call uncertain. Germline-derived CDR1 and CDR2 are LNHNV and YYDKDF (reference sequence). The CDR3 covers 12 residues. V was pared by 0 bases and J by 4 bases, with 4 bases between. The CDR3 is CATSRDVYEQYF. The CDR3 bases are TGTGCCACCAGCAGAGATGTGTACGAGCAGTACTTC.

The J gene is TRBJ2-5, the V gene TRBV28, with D perhaps matching TRBD1 (5 bases). Germline lookup yields CDR1 MDHEN and CDR2 SYDVKM. The CDR3 has 16 amino acids. The ends were cut back, 6 bases at V and 5 bases at J, with 22 bases in the middle. CDR3 sequence (DNA): TGTGCCAGCAGCCCGCCACAGGCCTTGAAGGGGGAGACCCAGTACTTC. This gives the protein CASSPPQALKGETQYF.

In nucleotides, the CDR3 is TGTGCCAGCAGTTATTCGGTCACTAGCTCCTACAATGAGCAGTTCTTC. It encodes CASSYSVTSSYNEQFF. The rearrangement joins TRBV6-5 to TRBJ2-1; a possible D gene is TRBD2 (5 bases). The germline V gene has CDR1 MNHEY and CDR2 SVGAGI. V lost 3 bases and J 0 bases, leaving 12 bases between the germline ends. CDR3 length: 16 residues.

This clonotype was seen many times. The chain has TRBV3-1 and TRBJ2-1; tentatively, D is TRBD1 or TRBD2 (5 bases each). V dropped 4 bases and J dropped 9 bases, with 16 bases sitting between them. CDR1 and CDR2 from the germline V gene are LGHDT and YNNKEL (reference sequence). The CDR3 loop spans 14 amino acids. The DNA for the CDR3 is TGTGCCAGCAGCCCGCGGCCGCAGGGAGTTGAGCAGTTCTTC. Translation: CASSPRPQGVEQFF.

This clonotype occurred a few times. The junction departs from the called germline gene at one end, perhaps through a read error. CDR3 in amino acids: CASSGTDRSYEQYF. The CDR3 DNA follows: TGTGCCAGCAGCGGGACCGACAGATCCTATGAGCAGTACTTC. This rearrangement joins TRBV9 to TRBJ2-7, with D possibly TRBD1 on 5 matching bases. Germline CDR1 and CDR2: SGDLS and YYNGEE. The CDR3 has 14 amino acids. Looking up the rest from reference TRBV9 and TRBJ2-7 gives the full variable domain: DSGVTQTPKHLITATGQRVTLRCSPRSGDLSVYWYQQSLDQGLQFLIQYYNGEERAKGNILERFSAQQFPDLHSELNLSSLELGDSALYFCASSGTDRSYEQYFGPGTRLTVT.

In this sample, this clonotype turned up a few times. The CDR3 is CSAYSGRGNEQFF. For the CDR3, the DNA is TGCAGTGCTTATAGCGGGAGAGGCAATGAGCAGTTCTTC. This chain links TRBV20-1 with TRBJ2-1, with 9 bases matching TRBD2. Losses at the gene ends were 5 bases for V and 6 bases for J; bases not matched to a gene: 5. The germline gives CDR1 DFQATT, CDR2 SNEGSKA (reference sequence). The length of the CDR3 is 13 residues.

With respect to this clonotype: The junction departs from the called germline gene at one end, perhaps through a read error. The chain combines TRBV5-1 with TRBJ1-1, with D possibly matching TRBD1 (6 bases). CDR1 is SGHRS and CDR2 is YFSETQ in the germline V gene. The CDR3 contains 15 residues. The CDR3 protein is CASSSLADRNTKAFF. CDR3 coding DNA: TGCGCCAGCAGCTCACTAGCTGACAGGAACACTAAAGCTTTCTTT. Based on the CDR3 plus reference TRBV5-1 and TRBJ1-1, the full variable domain is KAGVTQTPRYLIKTRGQQVTLSCSPISGHRSVSWYQQTPGQGLQFLFEYFSETQRNKGNFPGRFSGRQFSNSRSEMNVSTLELGDSALYLCASSSLADRNTKAFFGQGTRLTVV.

This clonotype has ten or more counts. This chain uses TRBV9 with TRBJ2-7, with 8 bases lining up with TRBD2. Germline V gene data show CDR1 as SGDLS and CDR2 as YYNGEE. The CDR3 is made up of 13 amino acids. V was clipped by 3 bases and J by 3 bases; unmatched bases: 2. CDR3 residues: CASSAGLGYEQYF. The DNA of the CDR3 is TGTGCCAGCAGCGCGGGACTAGGCTACGAGCAGTACTTC.

The chain carries TRBV5-1 and TRBJ2-1; D is possibly TRBD1 (8 bases). From germline, CDR1 is SGHRS and CDR2 YFSETQ. The V end lost 1 base, the J end lost 0 bases, and 11 bases lay between the germline ends. The CDR3 is 16 amino acids. CDR3 nucleotides: TGCGCCAGCAGCTTGAACAGGGGGGGCTCCTACAATGAGCAGTTCTTC. Translated: CASSLNRGGSYNEQFF.

A few counts support this clonotype. The genes are TRBV30 and TRBJ2-1; D is unclear. Germline V gives CDR1 GTSNPN, CDR2 SVGIG (reference sequence). The CDR3 spans 12 residues. Between the trimmed V and J ends, which lost 0 bases and 7 bases, there was a span of 7 bases. CDR3: CAWSVFLNEQFF. The CDR3 DNA follows: TGTGCCTGGAGTGTATTCTTGAATGAGCAGTTCTTC.